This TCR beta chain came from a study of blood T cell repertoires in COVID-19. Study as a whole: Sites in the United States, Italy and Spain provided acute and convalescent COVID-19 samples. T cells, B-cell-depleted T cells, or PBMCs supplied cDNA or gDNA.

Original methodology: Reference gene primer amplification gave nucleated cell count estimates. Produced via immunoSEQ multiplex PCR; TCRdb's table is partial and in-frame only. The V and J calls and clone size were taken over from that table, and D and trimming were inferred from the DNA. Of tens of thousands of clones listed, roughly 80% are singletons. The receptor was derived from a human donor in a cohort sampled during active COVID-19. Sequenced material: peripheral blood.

CDR3: CASSSSDRGIYEQYF. In DNA, the CDR3 is TGCGCCAGCAGCTCCTCGGACAGGGGAATTTACGAGCAGTACTTC. The chain joins TRBV5-1 to TRBJ2-7, with 9 bases fitting TRBD1. Germline assignment: CDR1 SGHRS and CDR2 YFSETQ. This CDR3 is built from 15 residues. V lost 3 bases and J lost 4; bases outside the gene matches: 8.